This T cell receptor (beta chain) was documented in a study of blood T cell repertoires in COVID-19. Study-wide background: The origin of the acute and convalescent COVID-19 samples was the United States, Italy and Spain.

The method was immunoSEQ multiplex PCR; TCRdb's version includes in-frame clones alone and lacks a portion of them. The data hold 200,000 or so clones, with about 83% observed a single time. Sample: peripheral blood. This receptor was identified in an older person with COVID-19, enrolled during active disease.

The CDR3 coding sequence is TGCGCCAGCAGCTTGTCTGCGGACAGTAATCAGCCCCAGCATTTT. It translates to CASSLSADSNQPQHF. The rearrangement joins TRBV5-1 to TRBJ1-5, with a tentative D call TRBD1 (6 bases). Trimming took 1 base from V and 4 from J, leaving 12 bases between them. The CDR3 is 15 amino acids. The germline CDR1 and CDR2 sequences are SGHRS and YFSETQ.